This is a list of T cell receptor beta chains from one sample in a study of OX40 agonist ivuxolimab in advanced cancers. Measured with immunoSEQ multiplex PCR; TCRdb has only the in-frame clones, and not every one. The profile covers under 100,000 clones, with around 80% appearing a single time and roughly 0.5% taken by the ten largest. The sequenced sample was CD4+ or CD8+ T cells sorted from blood, obtained in a trial of the OX40 agonist ivuxolimab. These TCRs come from an adult with an advanced solid tumor such as melanoma, head and neck, liver or kidney cancer. CDR3s include the opening cysteine and the closing phenylalanine or tryptophan. A D gene is named only where the DNA matches it firmly. Rows give clone size only sometimes, using once, few, many, or a class for an expanded clone.

d_call clone_size j_call v_call cdr3_nt cdr3_aa
- - TRBJ2-7 TRBV7-9 TGTGCCAGCAGCACACGACAGCACTCCTACGAGCAGTACTTC CASSTRQHSYEQYF
TRBD2 - TRBJ2-3 TRBV5-6 TGTGCCAGCAGCTTGACTAGCGGGATCACAGATACGCAGTATTTT CASSLTSGITDTQYF
TRBD1 - TRBJ2-5 TRBV5-5 TGTGCCAGCAGCACCTTGGGACAGCCCCAAGAGACCCAGTACTTC CASSTLGQPQETQYF
TRBD2 once TRBJ2-1 TRBV7-9 TGTGCCAGCAGCCCGGGGACTAGCGGATACTACAATGAGCAGTTCTTC CASSPGTSGYYNEQFF
TRBD2 - TRBJ2-7 TRBV6-5 TGTGCCAGCAGCTCCACTAGCGGGGCTTCCTACGAGCAGTACTTC CASSSTSGASYEQYF
- - TRBJ1-5 TRBV27 TGTGCCAGCAGTCCCATTCAGCCCCAGCATTTT CASSPIQPQHF
- - TRBJ1-2 TRBV7-6 TGTGCCAGCAGTACTCGGGGCCTTAATGGCTACACCTTC CASSTRGLNGYTF
TRBD1 - TRBJ2-5 TRBV18 TGTGCCAGCTCCCCAAAGGGGACAGGGGAGACCCAGTACTTC CASSPKGTGETQYF
TRBD1 - TRBJ2-2 TRBV6-5 TGTGCCAGCAGTTATTCCGGACAGGGTCTCACCGGGGAGCTGTTTTTT CASSYSGQGLTGELFF
- - TRBJ2-2 TRBV7-9 TGTGCCAGCAGCTTAGGATCGGGGGTTACGAACACCGGGGAGCTGTTTTTT CASSLGSGVTNTGELFF
TRBD2 - TRBJ2-7 TRBV7-2 TGTGCCACCGGGCTCGTGGCTAGCGGGAGACGGGAGCAGTACTTC CATGLVASGRREQYF
- - TRBJ2-7 TRBV7-8 TGTGCCAGCAGCTTAGGTTTATATGGGGATTCCTACGAGCAGTACTTC CASSLGLYGDSYEQYF
- - TRBJ2-3 TRBV11-1 TGTGCCAGCAGCTCAAACTCAGATACGCAGTATTTT CASSSNSDTQYF
- few TRBJ2-1 TRBV11-2 TGTGCCAGCAGCCCCCGTGGAGATAGCTCCTACAATGAGCAGTTCTTC CASSPRGDSSYNEQFF
- - TRBJ2-5 TRBV7-2 TGTGCCAGCAGCCGGGGGCGGTCCCAAGAGACCCAGTACTTC CASSRGRSQETQYF
TRBD1 - TRBJ1-1 TRBV30 TGTGCCTGGAGTCCAACCGACAGGGGATACACTGAAGCTTTCTTT CAWSPTDRGYTEAFF
- - TRBJ1-2 TRBV6-5 TGTGCCAGCGGCGGCGTGGCGGGTTATGGCTACACCTTC CASGGVAGYGYTF
- - TRBJ2-2 TRBV14 TGTGCCAGCAGCCATCTGGACAAACCGAACACCGGGGAGCTGTTTTTT CASSHLDKPNTGELFF
TRBD1 - TRBJ2-7 TRBV11-2 TGTGCCAGCAGCTTAGGACCGGGACAGGGCGGCTACGAGCAGTACTTC CASSLGPGQGGYEQYF
- - TRBJ2-1 TRBV6-6 TGTGCCAGCACTAGGCCCGGGGACTTATACAATGAGCAGTTCTTC CASTRPGDLYNEQFF
TRBD1 - TRBJ1-5 TRBV27 TGTGCCAGCAACGACAGGGGTCAGCCCCAGCATTTT CASNDRGQPQHF
- once TRBJ2-7 TRBV18 TGTGCCAGCTCACTGCCTAGCTCCTACGAGCAGTACTTC CASSLPSSYEQYF
TRBD1 few TRBJ1-1 TRBV19 TGTGCCAGTAGTCTCGGACAGGGTGGCACTGAAGCTTTCTTT CASSLGQGGTEAFF
TRBD1 once TRBJ1-6 TRBV15 TGTGCCACCAGCAGAGTCGACAGGGGGTTTTCACCCCTCCACTTT CATSRVDRGFSPLHF
TRBD1 - TRBJ2-1 TRBV27 TGTGCCAGCAGTCCCGGGACAGGGGTGGTATATGAGCAGTTCTTC CASSPGTGVVYEQFF
- - TRBJ1-4 TRBV7-6 TGTGCCAGCAGCTTGGGGGCAACTAATGAAAAACTGTTTTTT CASSLGATNEKLFF
- - TRBJ1-1 TRBV30 TGTGCCTGGAGCTTGACCCATGAAGCTTTCTTT CAWSLTHEAFF
- - TRBJ2-3 TRBV7-9 TGTGCCAGCAGCTTTGGCCTAGATGTGAGAGATACGCAGTATTTT CASSFGLDVRDTQYF
- - TRBJ2-2 TRBV6-5 TGTGCCAGCGGGCCAGGGCTTTGGACCGGGGAGCTGTTTTTT CASGPGLWTGELFF
- - TRBJ2-7 TRBV28 TGTGCCAGCAGTTTACCGGGTTACGGCTCCTACGAGCAGTACTTC CASSLPGYGSYEQYF
- - TRBJ2-1 TRBV11-2 TGTGCCAGCAGCTCGACCAACGGACAGTCCTACAATGAGCAGTTCTTC CASSSTNGQSYNEQFF
TRBD2 - TRBJ2-3 TRBV4-2 TGTGCCAGCAGCCAAGATTATGGTCGATGGCTAGCGGACACAGATACGCAGTATTTT CASSQDYGRWLADTDTQYF
TRBD1 - TRBJ1-4 TRBV4-1 TGCGCCAGCAGCCAACGACAGGGGATGGGGGAAAAACTGTTTTTT CASSQRQGMGEKLFF
- - TRBJ2-7 TRBV6-6 TGTGCCAGCATCATGGAGGGGGTTGGTTCCTACGAGCAGTACTTC CASIMEGVGSYEQYF
- - TRBJ1-1 TRBV19 TGTGCCAGTATAACAAACGTGGGACACCCACTAGTGAACACTGAAGCTTTCTTT CASITNVGHPLVNTEAFF
TRBD1 - TRBJ2-3 TRBV5-1 TGCGCCAGCAGCTTGGGACAGGGAAGCACAGATACGCAGTATTTT CASSLGQGSTDTQYF
TRBD1 - TRBJ1-2 TRBV6-1 TGTGCCAGCAGTGGCCTCCCTCCGGGACAGAGAAACTATGGCTACACCTTC CASSGLPPGQRNYGYTF
TRBD1 - TRBJ2-7 TRBV2 TGTGCCAGCGGTTCCGGGACAGGGAGTTACGAGCAGTACTTC CASGSGTGSYEQYF
- - TRBJ2-1 TRBV5-1 TGCGCCAGCAGCCCAGGGGCGTTGGATGAGCAGTTCTTC CASSPGALDEQFF
- - TRBJ1-3 TRBV25-1 TGTGCCAGCAGTAGAGGGGCCGGGAACACCATATATTTT CASSRGAGNTIYF
- - TRBJ2-1 TRBV7-3 TGTGCCAGCAGCCCGCGTTTAGGGGGGGTCAACAATGAGCAGTTCTTC CASSPRLGGVNNEQFF
TRBD1 - TRBJ2-5 TRBV11-3 TGTGCCAGCAGCTTACACAGGGGAACAGAGACCCAGTACTTC CASSLHRGTETQYF
- - TRBJ2-2 TRBV27 TGTGCCAGCAGTTCCCGAACTGTTACCGGGGAGCTGTTTTTT CASSSRTVTGELFF
TRBD1 - TRBJ1-2 TRBV5-1 TGCGCCAGCAGCTTCATCACAGGGGGCTATGGCTACACCTTC CASSFITGGYGYTF
- - TRBJ1-2 TRBV5-1 TGCGCCAGCAGCCCGGGCGGGGGCTATGGCTACACCTTC CASSPGGGYGYTF
TRBD1 - TRBJ2-7 TRBV5-1 TGCGCCAGCAGCGGACAGGGGACCTCCTACGAGCAGTACTTC CASSGQGTSYEQYF
TRBD1 - TRBJ2-7 TRBV30 TGTGCCTGGAGTGGGACAGGGTCCTACGAGCAGTACTTC CAWSGTGSYEQYF
- - TRBJ1-2 TRBV7-2 TGTGCCAGCAGCTTAGGCGGGCCTCCCCACTATGGCTACACCTTC CASSLGGPPHYGYTF
- - TRBJ1-1 TRBV19 TGTGCCAGTAGTTGGGGTGACACTGAAGCTTTCTTT CASSWGDTEAFF
- - TRBJ2-7 TRBV7-2 TGTGCCAGCAGCGCCCGTGAGATAGGGATCTACGAGCAGTACTTC CASSAREIGIYEQYF
- - TRBJ1-6 TRBV19 TGTGCCAGTAGTATTGGGCACCAATCGCGGAATTCACCCCTCCACTTT CASSIGHQSRNSPLHF
- - TRBJ1-1 TRBV7-2 TGTGCCAGCAGCCCTGACCGTGCCGTGGTTGCTTTCTTT CASSPDRAVVAFF